Each of the 16 T cell receptor beta chains below was sequenced from the same sample in a study of identical twins. TCRdb reprocessed the 5' RACE reads via MiXCR and lists one record per CDR3 protein. The sample yields approximately 1.8 million distinct CDR3 sequences, about 32% seen once. Sequencing was performed on cord blood. The receptors were sampled from a newborn girl in good health.

Details on this clonotype: An end of the junction differs from the germline gene, which may be a read error. The chain links TRBV20-1 to TRBJ1-5, with a weak D call TRBD1 (6 bases). The CDR3 has 13 residues. Germline V gene data show CDR1 as DFQATT and CDR2 as SNEGSKA (reference sequence). CDR3 region: CGAKRQVAQPRHF. CDR3 sequence (DNA): TGCGGTGCTAAGCGACAGGTCGCTCAGCCCCGGCATTTT.

This clonotype was recorded many times. The chain links TRBV10-3 to TRBJ2-1; 11 positions agree with TRBD2. The germline gives CDR1 ENHRY, CDR2 SYGVKD. V shed 8 bases and J 4 bases; nucleotides not matched to a gene: 10. This CDR3 has 16 residues. Here the CDR3 reads CAIGPSGGNYYNEQFF. CDR3 sequence (DNA): TGTGCCATCGGGCCTAGCGGGGGGAATTATTACAATGAGCAGTTCTTC.

The rearrangement links TRBV20-1 to TRBJ2-3; TRBD2 is a possible D gene (6 bases). The CDR3 covers 15 residues. V was clipped by 1 base and J by 3 bases, with 14 bases between them. Germline V gene data show CDR1 as DFQATT and CDR2 as SNEGSKA (reference sequence). The CDR3 protein is CSARAGGKETDTQYF. The CDR3 nucleotides read TGCAGTGCTAGAGCGGGCGGGAAAGAAACAGATACGCAGTATTTT.

In this sample, this clonotype turned up a few times. The chain is built from TRBV28 and TRBJ2-5, with D perhaps given as TRBD1 or TRBD2 (5 bases each). The CDR3 contains 16 residues. V lost 5 bases, J lost 1 base, and 17 bases lay in between. The germline V gene has CDR1 MDHEN and CDR2 SYDVKM. CDR3 protein: CASSPVGTAIQETQYF. CDR3 in DNA: TGTGCCAGCAGTCCGGTCGGGACGGCTATCCAAGAGACCCAGTACTTC.

The J gene is TRBJ1-1, the V gene TRBV3-1, with 8 bases that match TRBD1. CDR3 length: 14 amino acids. The germline CDR1 and CDR2 sequences are LGHDT and YNNKEL (reference sequence). V lost 1 base and J lost 4; bases outside the gene matches: 2. The CDR3 nucleotides are TGTGCCAGCAGCCAAGGCGGACAGGGCACTGAAGCTTTCTTT. Amino acid sequence: CASSQGGQGTEAFF.

This clonotype came up a few times. The DNA for the CDR3 is TGTGCCAGCAGTTTACTAGGACTCCCTTCCTACGAGCAGTACTTC. The encoded protein is CASSLLGLPSYEQYF. The chain employs TRBV28 and TRBJ2-7; D is perhaps TRBD2 (5 bases). The CDR3 covers 15 residues. The V end lost 2 bases, the J end lost 1 base, and 12 bases lay between the germline ends. Germline V lookup: CDR1 MDHEN, CDR2 SYDVKM.

This clonotype was recorded a few times. This chain uses TRBV12-3 or TRBV12-4 with TRBJ2-1; tentative D call: TRBD2 (8 bases). This CDR3 has 18 amino acids. V was shortened by 11 bases and J by 8 bases, with 34 bases between the two germline ends. The CDR3 DNA is TGTGCCGCCTCGGGGGGACAGTCGGCGGGAGGAAGTCAGTATGAGCAGTTCTTC. The encoded protein is CAASGGQSAGGSQYEQFF.

This clonotype was observed a few times. The chain has TRBV11-1 and TRBJ2-5, with TRBD2 identical over 11 bases. The CDR3 spans 18 residues. CDR1 is SGHAT and CDR2 is FQDESV in the germline V gene (reference sequence). V gave up 3 bases and J gave up 0 bases; unmatched junction bases: 9. The CDR3 protein is CASSLWILAGGYQETQYF. In DNA form, the CDR3 reads TGTGCCAGCAGCTTGTGGATTCTAGCGGGAGGATACCAAGAGACCCAGTACTTC.

This clonotype was detected ten times or more. V is TRBV10-3 and J is TRBJ2-7, with 8 bases identical to TRBD1. Unmatched junction bases numbered 1, after V lost 4 bases and J lost 5 bases. This CDR3 spans 12 amino acids. Germline V gives CDR1 ENHRY, CDR2 SYGVKD. The CDR3 loop reads CAISGTGHEQYF. The CDR3 region has the DNA TGTGCCATCAGTGGGACAGGGCACGAGCAGTACTTC.

The gene calls are TRBV5-1 and TRBJ2-3; perhaps TRBD1 as D (6 bases). The CDR3 has 16 residues. Per the germline V gene, CDR1 is SGHRS and CDR2 is YFSETQ. V lost 0 bases to trimming and J lost 2 bases, with 13 bases between them. CDR3 amino acids: CASSLADRFYTDTQYF. CDR3 coding DNA: TGCGCCAGCAGCTTGGCCGACAGGTTTTACACAGATACGCAGTATTTT.

This rearrangement joins TRBV28 to TRBJ2-3; D perhaps matches TRBD2 (7 bases). Trimming removed 7 bases at V and 2 bases at J, with 13 bases between. The CDR3 covers 14 residues. Germline CDR1 MDHEN, CDR2 SYDVKM. The CDR3 protein is CASTRGAPTDTQYF. The CDR3 nucleotides are TGTGCCAGCACCCGGGGGGCCCCCACAGATACGCAGTATTTT.

This clonotype came up a few times. V is TRBV20-1 and J is TRBJ2-1; 9 bases fit TRBD2. Trimming removed 6 bases from V and 1 base from J; junction bases left unmatched: 13. This CDR3 contains 17 residues. CDR1 is DFQATT, CDR2 SNEGSKA, per germline (reference sequence). The DNA of the CDR3 is TGCAGTGCCCCCCCCCTAGCGGGAATACTATCCTACAATGAGCAGTTCTTC. Residues: CSAPPLAGILSYNEQFF.

V and J are TRBV2 and TRBJ2-7; 9 bases line up with TRBD1. V shed 8 bases and J 2 bases; nucleotides not matched to a gene: 4. Germline CDR1 is SNHLY and CDR2 is FYNNEI. CDR3 length: 13 amino acids. CDR3 in DNA: TGTGCCAGCGGGACAGGGTCGGCCTACGAGCAGTACTTC. Its protein product is CASGTGSAYEQYF.

A few counts support this clonotype. This chain joins TRBV15 and TRBJ2-1, with TRBD2 as a possible D gene (5 bases). The J call is doubtful: the DNA matches TRBJ2-7 better. CDR1 is LNHNV, CDR2 YYDKDF, per germline (reference sequence). This CDR3 comprises 14 residues. CDR3 protein: CATSRLALYNEQYF. CDR3 nucleotides: TGTGCCACCAGCAGACTAGCACTTTACAATGAGCAGTACTTC.

V gene TRBV7-2 combines with J gene TRBJ2-4; the match to TRBD2 covers 8 bases. The CDR3 totals 15 residues. Germline V CDR1 and CDR2: SGHTA, FQGNSA. V shed 2 bases, J shed 2 bases, and the junction held 2 bases outside the gene matches. As DNA, the CDR3 is TGTGCCAGCAGCTTACGGGGGGGTACCAAAAACATTCAGTACTTC. It specifies CASSLRGGTKNIQYF.

The rearrangement uses TRBV11-2 and TRBJ2-7; D perhaps matches TRBD1 (6 bases). The germline V gene encodes CDR1 SGHAT and CDR2 FQNNGV. V was pared by 7 bases and J by 2 bases, with 12 bases between. CDR3 size: 13 residues. CDR3 coding DNA: TGTGCCAGCACCATAGCAGGGGCCTACGAGCAGTACTTC. This sequence encodes CASTIAGAYEQYF.